The 25 T cell receptor beta chains in this list originate from one sample, sequenced in a study of radiation and T cells in renal cell carcinoma. As to time point: baseline pretreatment blood. Specified treatment: 15 Gy SBRT to primary tumor, nephrectomy 4 weeks later. TCRdb's table, derived via immunoSEQ multiplex PCR, lists solely in-frame clones and lacks some. The profile covers 100,000 to 150,000 clones, with roughly 80% appearing a single time and 3% taken by the ten largest. The sample was blood, taken from a patient whose treatment included radiotherapy and nephrectomy. The receptors were sampled from a woman aged 60-75 years with renal cell carcinoma.

The chain is built from TRBV18 and TRBJ2-7; perhaps TRBD1 as D (5 bases). The CDR3 sequence is 14 residues long. V lost 0 bases and J lost 5, with 11 bases in between. The germline V gene encodes CDR1 KGHSH and CDR2 LQKENI. The CDR3 here is CASSPPLDINEQYF. As DNA, the CDR3 is TGTGCCAGCTCACCACCTCTGGACATCAACGAGCAGTACTTC.

The rearrangement uses TRBV15 and TRBJ2-7; 11 bases fit TRBD1. Germline assignment: CDR1 LNHNV and CDR2 YYDKDF (reference sequence). The CDR3 has 19 amino acids. The trim removed 1 base at V and 0 bases at J, leaving 11 bases unmatched. CDR3 nucleotides: TGTGCCACCAGCAGAGTAACGGGACAGGGGGTTGGGGGCTCCTACGAGCAGTACTTC. Translating gives CATSRVTGQGVGGSYEQYF.

The J gene is TRBJ2-2, the V gene TRBV6-6; TRBD1 agrees at 9 bases. Germline CDR1 and CDR2: MNHNY and SVGAGI (reference sequence). The V segment lost 6 bases and the J segment 0 bases; nucleotides outside the gene matches: 5. The CDR3 is 16 residues long. DNA of the CDR3: TGTGCCAGCAGAAACAGGGGGCCCGCGAACACCGGGGAGCTGTTTTTT. This translates into CASRNRGPANTGELFF.

This chain uses TRBV6-9 with TRBJ1-1; D perhaps matches TRBD1 (5 bases). This CDR3 spans 18 amino acids. Germline V gene sequence: CDR1 MNHGY, CDR2 SVAAGI. Trimming pared 0 bases from V and 5 bases from J, leaving 22 bases between. CDR3 loop: CASSYSGRGRAGRTEAFF. CDR3 nucleotide sequence: TGTGCCAGCAGTTATTCAGGCCGGGGCAGGGCCGGAAGGACTGAAGCTTTCTTT.

The gene calls are TRBV18 and TRBJ1-5, with a weak D call TRBD1 (5 bases). The CDR3 has 16 amino acids. Germline V lookup: CDR1 KGHSH, CDR2 LQKENI. V was cut by 1 base and J by 0 bases, with 10 bases left in between. The CDR3 sequence: CASSPRTGPSNQPQHF. CDR3 nucleotide sequence: TGTGCCAGCTCACCACGGACGGGGCCTAGCAATCAGCCCCAGCATTTT.

The genes are TRBV27 and TRBJ1-2, with 7 bases identical to TRBD1. This CDR3 is 13 amino acids long. The germline gives CDR1 MNHEY, CDR2 SMNVEV (reference sequence). Trimming cost V 3 bases and J 6 bases; bases outside gene matches: 4. In nucleotides, the CDR3 is TGTGCCAGCAGTTTTCTTGGACAGGATGGCTACACCTTC. This codes for CASSFLGQDGYTF.

The V and J genes are TRBV5-6 and TRBJ1-2, with D unclear. Germline V gene sequence: CDR1 SGHDT, CDR2 YYEEEE. V was pared by 2 bases and J by 4 bases, with 24 bases between. This CDR3 is 18 amino acids long. The CDR3 loop reads CASSFVEDGPRASYGYTF. CDR3 coding DNA: TGTGCCAGCAGCTTCGTTGAAGACGGCCCCCGGGCCTCCTATGGCTACACCTTC.

This chain links TRBV5-4 with TRBJ2-3, with D perhaps TRBD1 (6 bases). The germline gives CDR1 SGHNT, CDR2 YYREEE (reference sequence). The CDR3 loop spans 15 amino acids. Trimming left V 4 bases short and J 1 base short, with 13 bases between. CDR3 coding DNA: TGTGCCAGCAGCGAAGATAGGACAGGCACAGATACGCAGTATTTT. Its translation is CASSEDRTGTDTQYF.

The chain is built from TRBV4-3 and TRBJ2-3; 8 bases fit TRBD1. Unmatched junction bases numbered 10, after V lost 5 bases and J lost 3 bases. Germline CDR1 is LGHNA and CDR2 is YSLEER. The CDR3 length is 16 residues. The CDR3 DNA sequence: TGCGCCAGCAGCGCCGGACCGGGACAGGCAACAGATACGCAGTATTTT. It codes for CASSAGPGQATDTQYF.

The chain links TRBV19 to TRBJ2-4; TRBD2 aligns across 9 bases. CDR1 is LNHDA and CDR2 is SQIVND in the germline V gene (reference sequence). CDR3 length equals 15 residues. With 7 bases clipped from V and 7 bases from J, the junction kept 11 bases outside the gene matches. CDR3 in DNA: TGTGCCAGTACCACCATAGCGGGAGCAAGGAACATTCAGTACTTC. Encoded protein: CASTTIAGARNIQYF.

The chain joins TRBV29-1 to TRBJ1-4; D remains ambiguous. Germline-derived CDR1 and CDR2 are SQVTM and ANQGSEA. Trimming cost V 5 bases and J 7 bases, with 14 bases left between them. The CDR3 sequence is 13 residues long. CDR3 in DNA: TGCAGCGTTCCCGATGTAGTCGGTGAAAAACTGTTTTTT. Translated: CSVPDVVGEKLFF. Together with reference TRBV29-1 and TRBJ1-4, the CDR3 gives the full variable domain: SAVISQKPSRDICQRGTSLTIQCQVDSQVTMMFWYRQQPGQSLTLIATANQGSEATYESGFVIDKFPISRPNLTFSTLTVSNMSPEDSSIYLCSVPDVVGEKLFFGSGTQLSVL.

In its sample, this clone was seen a few times. This chain uses TRBV6-1 with TRBJ1-1, with a weak D call TRBD1 (6 bases). This CDR3 is 12 amino acids long. Between the trimmed V and J ends, which lost 4 bases and 6 bases, there was a span of 9 bases. From germline, CDR1 is MNHNS and CDR2 SASEGT. The CDR3 sequence: CASSVRGAEAFF. The CDR3 DNA is TGTGCCAGCAGTGTCAGGGGTGCTGAAGCTTTCTTT.

The genes are TRBV5-6 and TRBJ2-1, with a weak D call TRBD1 (6 bases). The CDR3 spans 17 residues. V was pared by 1 base and J by 7 bases, with 21 bases between. Germline loops: CDR1 SGHDT, CDR2 YYEEEE. The DNA of the CDR3 is TGTGCCAGCAGCTTGACAATGACAGGCCTGAGGCTTAATGAGCAGTTCTTC. It codes for CASSLTMTGLRLNEQFF.

This chain joins TRBV19 and TRBJ2-1; 12 bases line up with TRBD1. With V trimmed by 3 bases and J by 3 bases, 6 bases remained unmatched. The CDR3 loop spans 17 amino acids. Germline V gives CDR1 LNHDA, CDR2 SQIVND (reference sequence). The CDR3 loop is CASSISGTGGFYNEQFF. In DNA, the CDR3 is TGTGCCAGTAGTATCTCCGGGACAGGGGGCTTCTACAATGAGCAGTTCTTC.

This chain connects TRBV5-1 to TRBJ2-5; D call uncertain. This CDR3 region has 15 residues. Per the germline V gene, CDR1 is SGHRS and CDR2 is YFSETQ. The V and J ends lost 0 bases and 1 base respectively, with 10 bases between them. CDR3 in amino acids: CASSLEGYSQETQYF. In DNA, the CDR3 is TGCGCCAGCAGCTTGGAGGGCTACTCCCAAGAGACCCAGTACTTC.

V usage is TRBV6-1 and J usage is TRBJ1-5, with D possibly matching TRBD1 (6 bases). The CDR3 length is 15 residues. Germline CDR1 and CDR2: MNHNS and SASEGT. V shed 3 bases and J shed 0 bases, with 9 bases lying between them. CDR3 coding DNA: TGTGCCAGCAGTGAGAGGGGGTATAGCAATCAGCCCCAGCATTTT. Translated, it gives CASSERGYSNQPQHF.

The chain couples TRBV6-5 to TRBJ1-2, with D perhaps TRBD1 (5 bases). This CDR3 is built from 15 residues. V was shortened by 0 bases and J by 4 bases, with 12 bases between the two germline ends. Germline V gives CDR1 MNHEY, CDR2 SVGAGI. CDR3 DNA sequence: TGTGCCAGCAGTTACTCAGGGCAGGGATCCTATGGCTACACCTTC. It codes for CASSYSGQGSYGYTF.

The chain carries TRBV11-3 and TRBJ2-5; possibly TRBD2 for D (7 bases). This CDR3 has 15 amino acids. Trimming shortened V by 4 bases and J by 4 bases, and 16 bases separated the two germline ends. Looked up from germline, CDR1 is SGHNT and CDR2 is YENEEA. Written as DNA, the CDR3 is TGTGCCAGCAGCTCCCGTGGGGGGGCGGGAGAGACCCAGTACTTC. Its translation is CASSSRGGAGETQYF.

The rearrangement links TRBV19 to TRBJ2-1; unclear D gene. The V end lost 5 bases, the J end lost 2 bases, and 10 bases lay between the germline ends. This CDR3 spans 14 amino acids. Germline CDR1 is LNHDA and CDR2 is SQIVND (reference sequence). CDR3 DNA sequence: TGTGCCAGTAGTGCTGACGGAGCCTACAATGAGCAGTTCTTC. Translating it yields CASSADGAYNEQFF. The full variable domain, rest sourced from reference TRBV19 and TRBJ2-1, is DGGITQSPKYLFRKEGQNVTLSCEQNLNHDAMYWYRQDPGQGLRLIYYSQIVNDFQKGDIAEGYSVSREKKESFPLTVTSAQKNPTAFYLCASSADGAYNEQFFGPGTRLTVL.

This rearrangement joins TRBV6-5 to TRBJ2-2; D gene ambiguous. CDR3 length equals 14 residues. The V gene lost 4 bases and the J gene lost 0 bases, with 6 bases spanning the gap. The V gene's germline CDR1 is MNHEY and CDR2 SVGAGI. CDR3 nucleotides: TGTGCCAGCAGTTTTGGGACGAACACCGGGGAGCTGTTTTTT. Its translation: CASSFGTNTGELFF.

This rearrangement joins TRBV5-1 to TRBJ1-1; 10 nucleotides line up with TRBD1. CDR1 is SGHRS and CDR2 is YFSETQ in the germline V gene. Unmatched junction bases numbered 9, after V lost 4 bases and J lost 0 bases. CDR3 length equals 17 residues. The CDR3 protein is CASSTQTGQGMNTEAFF. The CDR3 bases are TGCGCCAGCAGCACACAGACGGGACAGGGGATGAACACTGAAGCTTTCTTT.

The chain links TRBV6-6 to TRBJ1-1; D not resolved. The CDR3 totals 14 residues. The germline V and J ends were trimmed by 5 bases and 2 bases, with 12 bases remaining between them. From germline, CDR1 is MNHNY and CDR2 SVGAGI (reference sequence). The chain's CDR3 is CASSTFSTNTEAFF. The CDR3 DNA follows: TGTGCCAGCAGTACCTTCTCGACCAACACTGAAGCTTTCTTT.

This rearrangement joins TRBV27 to TRBJ2-5; 8 bases map to TRBD1. This CDR3 region has 14 residues. Germline V CDR1 and CDR2: MNHEY, SMNVEV (reference sequence). Trimming took 3 bases from V and 5 from J; bases not matched to a gene: 5. Here the CDR3 reads CASSFAGGWETQYF. The CDR3 DNA sequence: TGTGCCAGCAGTTTTGCAGGGGGCTGGGAGACCCAGTACTTC.

The chain combines TRBV9 with TRBJ1-3; no definite D call. V dropped 4 bases and J dropped 4 bases, with 15 bases sitting between them. Germline V gene lookup returns CDR1 SGDLS and CDR2 YYNGEE. The CDR3 runs to 15 residues. This chain's CDR3 is CASSPEEGVGNTIYF. CDR3 bases: TGTGCCAGCAGCCCCGAGGAGGGAGTGGGAAACACCATATATTTT.

The V and J genes are TRBV28 and TRBJ1-2; D uncertain. V shed 3 bases and J shed 2 bases, with 10 bases lying between them. The CDR3 runs to 14 residues. CDR1 and CDR2 (germline): MDHEN, SYDVKM. The CDR3 spells CASSFPQRNYGYTF. The CDR3 coding sequence is TGTGCCAGCAGTTTTCCTCAGCGCAACTATGGCTACACCTTC.